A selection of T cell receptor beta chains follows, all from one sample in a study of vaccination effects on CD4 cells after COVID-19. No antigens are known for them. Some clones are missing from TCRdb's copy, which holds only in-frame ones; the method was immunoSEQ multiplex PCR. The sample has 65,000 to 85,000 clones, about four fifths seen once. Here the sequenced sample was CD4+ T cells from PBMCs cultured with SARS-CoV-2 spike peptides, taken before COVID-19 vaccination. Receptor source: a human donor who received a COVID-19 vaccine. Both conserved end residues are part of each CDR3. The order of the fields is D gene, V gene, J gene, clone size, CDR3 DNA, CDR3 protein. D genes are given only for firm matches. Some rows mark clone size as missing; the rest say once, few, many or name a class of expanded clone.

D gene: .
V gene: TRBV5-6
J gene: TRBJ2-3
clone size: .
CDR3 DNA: TGTGCCAGCAGCTCCAGGACTGGCACAGATACGCAGTATTTT
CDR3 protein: CASSSRTGTDTQYF

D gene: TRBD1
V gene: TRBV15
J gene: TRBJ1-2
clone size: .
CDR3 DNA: TGTGCCACCAGCAGAGTTGGGACAGGGAATGATGGCTACACCTTC
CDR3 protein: CATSRVGTGNDGYTF

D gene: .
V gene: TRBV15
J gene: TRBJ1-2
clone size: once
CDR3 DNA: TGTGCCACCAGCAGAGATCCGGGGTTTGGCTACACCTTC
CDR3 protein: CATSRDPGFGYTF

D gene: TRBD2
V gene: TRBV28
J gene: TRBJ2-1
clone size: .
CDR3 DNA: TGTGCCAGCATCACCGGGACTAGCAATGAGCAGTTCTTC
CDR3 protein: CASITGTSNEQFF

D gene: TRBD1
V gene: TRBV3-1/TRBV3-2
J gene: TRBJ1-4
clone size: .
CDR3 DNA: TGTGCCAGCAGCCCTCGACAGGGGTCTGAAAAACTGTTTTTT
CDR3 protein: CASSPRQGSEKLFF

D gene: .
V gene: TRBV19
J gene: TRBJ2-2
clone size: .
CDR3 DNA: TGTGCCAGTAGTTCTTACACCGGGGAGCTGTTTTTT
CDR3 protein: CASSSYTGELFF

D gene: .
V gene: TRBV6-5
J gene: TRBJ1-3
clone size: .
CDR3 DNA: TGTGCCAGCAGTTACGACAGAGTCTCTGGAAACACCATATATTTT
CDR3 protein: CASSYDRVSGNTIYF

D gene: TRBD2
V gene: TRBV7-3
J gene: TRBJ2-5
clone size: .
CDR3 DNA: TGTGCCAGCAGCCCAACCCCAGCGGGGGGGCCTGGGACCCAGTACTTC
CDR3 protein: CASSPTPAGGPGTQYF

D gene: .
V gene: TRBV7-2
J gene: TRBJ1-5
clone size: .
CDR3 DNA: TGTGCCAGCAGCAATGGCCAGGGCGGTCAGCCCCAGCATTTT
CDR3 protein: CASSNGQGGQPQHF

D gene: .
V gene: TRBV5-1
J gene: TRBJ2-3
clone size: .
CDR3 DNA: TGCGCCAGCAGCTTGGTTAGGGCCCCAGATACGCAGTATTTT
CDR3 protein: CASSLVRAPDTQYF

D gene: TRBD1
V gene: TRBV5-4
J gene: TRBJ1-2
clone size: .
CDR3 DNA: TGTGCCAGCAGCTTTGGGGGGACAGAAGTCTATGGCTACACCTTC
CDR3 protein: CASSFGGTEVYGYTF

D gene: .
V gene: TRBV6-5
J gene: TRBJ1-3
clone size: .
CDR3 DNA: TGTGCCAGCACGGAGACTGGAAACACCATATATTTT
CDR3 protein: CASTETGNTIYF

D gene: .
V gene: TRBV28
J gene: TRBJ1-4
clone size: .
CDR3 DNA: TGTGCCAGCACCCTGGGGGGGCCAACTAATGAAAAACTGTTTTTT
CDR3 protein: CASTLGGPTNEKLFF

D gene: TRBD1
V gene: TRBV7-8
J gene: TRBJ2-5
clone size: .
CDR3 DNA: TGTGCCAGCAGCTATCAACAGGGGGTGGGACAAGAGACCCAGTACTTC
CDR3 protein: CASSYQQGVGQETQYF

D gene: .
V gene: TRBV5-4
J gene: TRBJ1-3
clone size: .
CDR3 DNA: TGTGCCAGCAGCTTGCCCCCGCATGGGTCTGGAAACACCATATATTTT
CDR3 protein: CASSLPPHGSGNTIYF

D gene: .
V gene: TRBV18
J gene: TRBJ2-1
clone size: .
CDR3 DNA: TGTGCCAGCTCACCGGATGGGGACTTAAACAATGAGCAGTTCTTC
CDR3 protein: CASSPDGDLNNEQFF

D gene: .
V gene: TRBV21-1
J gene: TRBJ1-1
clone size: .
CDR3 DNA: TGTGCCAGCAGCAAGGGGAGGCACCGGGATTTTAATGAAAACACTGAAGCTTTCTTT
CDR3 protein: CASSKGRHRDFNENTEAFF

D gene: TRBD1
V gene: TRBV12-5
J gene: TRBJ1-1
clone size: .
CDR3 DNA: TGTGCTAGTGGTTGGGGGACAGGGGGTGACACTGAAGCTTTCTTT
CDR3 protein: CASGWGTGGDTEAFF

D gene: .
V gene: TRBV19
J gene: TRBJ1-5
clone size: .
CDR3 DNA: TGTGCCAGTAGTATTACCGGGAACGGTCAGCCCCAGCATTTT
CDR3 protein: CASSITGNGQPQHF

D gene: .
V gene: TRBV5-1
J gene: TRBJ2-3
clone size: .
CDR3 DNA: TGCGCCAGCAGCTTAGAACAGGGGAGGACAGATACGCAGTATTTT
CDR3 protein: CASSLEQGRTDTQYF

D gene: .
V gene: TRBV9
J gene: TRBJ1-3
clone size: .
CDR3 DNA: TGTGCCAGCAGCGTAGACGGCAGCTCTGGAAACACCATATATTTT
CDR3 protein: CASSVDGSSGNTIYF

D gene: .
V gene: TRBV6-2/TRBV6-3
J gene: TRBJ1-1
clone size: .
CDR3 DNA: TGTGCCAGCAGTTACGGTGGGACGGCGAACACTGAAGCTTTCTTT
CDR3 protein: CASSYGGTANTEAFF

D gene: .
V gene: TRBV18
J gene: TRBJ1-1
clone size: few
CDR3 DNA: TGTGCCAGCTCCTTCTATGCCGCTCTGAACACTGAAGCTTTCTTT
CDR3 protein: CASSFYAALNTEAFF

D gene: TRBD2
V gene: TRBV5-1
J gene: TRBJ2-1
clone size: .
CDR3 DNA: TGCGCCAGCAGCTTGCCAGCCAGCGGGGGGGCGGATGAGCAGTTCTTC
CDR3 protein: CASSLPASGGADEQFF

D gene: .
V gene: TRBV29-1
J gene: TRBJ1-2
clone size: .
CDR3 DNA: TGCAGCGTTGCGGTCTTCACCGGCTATGGCTACACCTTC
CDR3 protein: CSVAVFTGYGYTF

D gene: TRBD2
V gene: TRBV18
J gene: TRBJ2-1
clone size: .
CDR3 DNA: TGTGCCAGCTCACCACCTAGCGGGGGCGACGATGAGCAGTTCTTC
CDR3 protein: CASSPPSGGDDEQFF

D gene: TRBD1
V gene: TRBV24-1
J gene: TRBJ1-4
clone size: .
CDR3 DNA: TGTGCCACCAGTGATTGGGACAGAAAACTGTTTTTT
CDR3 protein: CATSDWDRKLFF

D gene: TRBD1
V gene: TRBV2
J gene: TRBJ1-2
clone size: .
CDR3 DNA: TGTGCCAGCAGCGACAGGGGGCTCTATGGCTACACCTTC
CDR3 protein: CASSDRGLYGYTF

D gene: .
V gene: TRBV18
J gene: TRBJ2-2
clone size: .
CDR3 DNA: TGTGCCAGCTCACGTTTGACAGACACCGGGGAGCTGTTTTTT
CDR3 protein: CASSRLTDTGELFF

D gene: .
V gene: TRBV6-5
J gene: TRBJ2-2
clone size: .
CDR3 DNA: TGTGCCCACGGCAGAGGGGAGCTGTTTTTT
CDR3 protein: CAHGRGELFF

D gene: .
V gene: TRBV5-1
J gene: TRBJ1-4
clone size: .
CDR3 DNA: TGCGCCAGCAGCTTGTCCCCGCCCGCAACTAATGAAAAACTGTTTTTT
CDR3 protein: CASSLSPPATNEKLFF

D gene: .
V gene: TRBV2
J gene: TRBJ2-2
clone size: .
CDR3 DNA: TGTGCCACTGGTGGAACCGGGGAGCTGTTTTTT
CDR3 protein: CATGGTGELFF

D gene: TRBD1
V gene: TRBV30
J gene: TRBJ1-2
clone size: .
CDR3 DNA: TGTGCCTGGCAGTATCGGGACAGGGGCTATGGCTACACCTTC
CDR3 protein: CAWQYRDRGYGYTF

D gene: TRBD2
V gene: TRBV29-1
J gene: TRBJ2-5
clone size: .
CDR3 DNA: TGCAGCGTTCAGGGGACTAGTGGGGAGACCCAGTACTTC
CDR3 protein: CSVQGTSGETQYF

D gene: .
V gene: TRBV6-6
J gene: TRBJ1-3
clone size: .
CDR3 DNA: TGTGCCAGCAGAGATAAAGGGAACTCTGGAAACACCATATATTTT
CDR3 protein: CASRDKGNSGNTIYF

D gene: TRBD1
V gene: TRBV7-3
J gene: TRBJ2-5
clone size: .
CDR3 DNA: TGTGCCAGCAGGTCTCCAGGGGGCGGACAGACCCAGTACTTC
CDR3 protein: CASRSPGGGQTQYF

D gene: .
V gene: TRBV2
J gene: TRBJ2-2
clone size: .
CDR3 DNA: TGTGCCTACAAAGGGGCAGCGAACACCGGGGAGCTGTTTTTT
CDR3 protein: CAYKGAANTGELFF

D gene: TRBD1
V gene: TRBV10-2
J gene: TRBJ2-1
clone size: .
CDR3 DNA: TGCGCCAGCAGTGAGTCTAAGGGGGCGAGAGACAATGAGCAGTTCTTC
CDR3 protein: CASSESKGARDNEQFF

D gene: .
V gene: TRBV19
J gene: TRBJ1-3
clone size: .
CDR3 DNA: TGTGCCAGTAGTATCAAGGGTTTCTCCGGAAACACCATATATTTT
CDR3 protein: CASSIKGFSGNTIYF

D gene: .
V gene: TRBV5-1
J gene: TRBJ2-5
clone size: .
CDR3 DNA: TGCGCCAGCAGCTCTGGGGGCCGAGAGACCCAGTACTTC
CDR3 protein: CASSSGGRETQYF

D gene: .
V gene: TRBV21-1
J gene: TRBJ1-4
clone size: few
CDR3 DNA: TGTGCCAGTCCTCTTCGGGTCCGGGAAAAACTGTTTTTT
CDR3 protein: CASPLRVREKLFF

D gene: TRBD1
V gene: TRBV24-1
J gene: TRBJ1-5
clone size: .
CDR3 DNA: TGTGCCACCAGTGACAGCCGGGGACAGGGGGCGAGTCAGCCCCAGCATTTT
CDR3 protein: CATSDSRGQGASQPQHF

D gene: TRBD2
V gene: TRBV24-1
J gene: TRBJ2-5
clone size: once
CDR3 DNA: TGTGCCACCAGTCCCCTAGCGGGGGTCGAGGGCCAAGAGACCCAGTACTTC
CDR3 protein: CATSPLAGVEGQETQYF

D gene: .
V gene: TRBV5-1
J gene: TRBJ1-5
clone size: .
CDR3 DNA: TGCGCCAGCAGCTTGGGGGGGGGCGCGGGCAATCAGCCCCAGCATTTT
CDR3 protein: CASSLGGGAGNQPQHF

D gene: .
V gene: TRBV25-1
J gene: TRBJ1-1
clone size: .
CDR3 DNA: TGTGCCAGCAGCGCTGGACTGATGAACACTGAAGCTTTCTTT
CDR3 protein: CASSAGLMNTEAFF

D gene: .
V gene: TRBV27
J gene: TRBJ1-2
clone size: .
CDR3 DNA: TGTGCCAGCAGTTCCTATGGACGGGGCTATGGCTACACCTTC
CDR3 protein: CASSSYGRGYGYTF

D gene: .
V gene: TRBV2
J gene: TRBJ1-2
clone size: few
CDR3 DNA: TGTGCCAGCAGTGGGCAGGGCGAGGACTATGGCTACACCTTC
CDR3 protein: CASSGQGEDYGYTF

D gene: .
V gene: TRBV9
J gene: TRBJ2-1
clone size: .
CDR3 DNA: TGTGCCAGCAGCGTACTGGGGGGGGCCAACAATGAGCAGTTCTTC
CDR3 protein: CASSVLGGANNEQFF

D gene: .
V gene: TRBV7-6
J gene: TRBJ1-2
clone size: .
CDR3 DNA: TGTGCCAGCAGCCCGCAAGGGGGGGGCAACTATGGCTACACCTTC
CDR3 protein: CASSPQGGGNYGYTF

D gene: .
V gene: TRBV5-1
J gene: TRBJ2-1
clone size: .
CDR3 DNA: TGCGCCAGCAGCTTGGGTCTCTACAATGAGCAGTTCTTC
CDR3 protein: CASSLGLYNEQFF

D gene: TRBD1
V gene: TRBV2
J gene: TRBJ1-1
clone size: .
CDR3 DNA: TGTGCCACGTCTCAGGGGGCGGACACTGAAGCTTTCTTT
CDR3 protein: CATSQGADTEAFF

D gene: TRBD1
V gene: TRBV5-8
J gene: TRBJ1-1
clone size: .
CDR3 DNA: TGTGCCAGCCCCTCTGGTTTGGACAGGGTAACCACTGAAGCTTTCTTT
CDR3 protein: CASPSGLDRVTTEAFF

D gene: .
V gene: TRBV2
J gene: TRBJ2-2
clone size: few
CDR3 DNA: TGTGCCAGTAATCGGGAGAACACCGGGGAGCTGTTTTTT
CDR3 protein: CASNRENTGELFF

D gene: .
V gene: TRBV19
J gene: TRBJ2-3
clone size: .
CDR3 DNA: TGTGCCCCCTCTCGGGGTAGGTTTAACACAGATACGCAGTATTTT
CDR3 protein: CAPSRGRFNTDTQYF

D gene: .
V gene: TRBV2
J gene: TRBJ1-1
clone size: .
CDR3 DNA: TGTGCCAGCAGTGAAGCGGGGCGGGGCCACACTGAAGCTTTCTTT
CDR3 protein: CASSEAGRGHTEAFF

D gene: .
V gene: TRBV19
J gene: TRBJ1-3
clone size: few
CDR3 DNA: TGTGCCAGTAGTATAGTCCGTTCCTCTGGAAACACCATATATTTT
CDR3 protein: CASSIVRSSGNTIYF

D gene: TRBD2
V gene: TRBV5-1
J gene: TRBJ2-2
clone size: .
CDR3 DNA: TGCGCCAGCAGCCTCCAAACGGGACTAGCGGGGGGGCGGCACACCGGGGAGCTGTTTTTT
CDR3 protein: CASSLQTGLAGGRHTGELFF

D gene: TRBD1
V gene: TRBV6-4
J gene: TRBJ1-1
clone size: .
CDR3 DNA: TGTGCCAGCAGAAGACAGGGGGAGGACACTGAAGCTTTCTTT
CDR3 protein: CASRRQGEDTEAFF

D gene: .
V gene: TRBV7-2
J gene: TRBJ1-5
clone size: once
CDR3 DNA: TGTGCCAGCAGCTCCGACAGCGGTTCGGTGTGGACCCAGCATTTT
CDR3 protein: CASSSDSGSVWTQHF